Listed below are T cell receptor beta chains from one sample, sequenced in a study of T cell responses to AZD1222 COVID-19 vaccine. The protocol was immunoSEQ multiplex PCR, while the TCRdb copy is restricted to in-frame clones and leaves out a portion. The table includes approximately 98,000 clones, around 90% detected once. The sample was peripheral blood, taken on day 0 of MenACWY control vaccination. These receptors were taken from an adult in good health. Both conserved end residues are part of each CDR3. Each record gives: J gene, clone size, V gene, D gene, CDR3 protein, CDR3 DNA. The D gene is left open where the match is weak. Expanded clones get a size class; other rows say once, few or many, or leave the size out.

J gene: TRBJ1-2; clone size: NA; V gene: TRBV5-1; D gene: TRBD1; CDR3 protein: CASSSFGQGDSYTF; CDR3 DNA: TGCGCCAGCAGCTCCTTCGGACAGGGTGATAGCTACACCTTC
J gene: TRBJ1-1; clone size: NA; V gene: TRBV5-1; D gene: NA; CDR3 protein: CASSLTTGNTEAFF; CDR3 DNA: TGCGCCAGCAGCTTAACTACAGGGAACACTGAAGCTTTCTTT
J gene: TRBJ1-2; clone size: NA; V gene: TRBV29-1; D gene: TRBD1; CDR3 protein: CSVDTRTGSNGYTF; CDR3 DNA: TGCAGCGTAGACACGAGGACAGGGTCTAATGGCTACACCTTC
J gene: TRBJ2-7; clone size: NA; V gene: TRBV27; D gene: TRBD1; CDR3 protein: CASSFNRDSGSYEQYF; CDR3 DNA: TGTGCCAGCAGTTTCAACCGGGACAGTGGGTCCTACGAGCAGTACTTC
J gene: TRBJ2-4; clone size: NA; V gene: TRBV5-1; D gene: NA; CDR3 protein: CASSPEGGAVSKNIQYF; CDR3 DNA: TGCGCCAGCAGCCCAGAGGGGGGGGCCGTATCCAAAAACATTCAGTACTTC
J gene: TRBJ2-1; clone size: NA; V gene: TRBV7-9; D gene: TRBD2; CDR3 protein: CASSWSGASRNEQFF; CDR3 DNA: TGTGCCAGCAGCTGGAGCGGGGCCTCCCGCAATGAGCAGTTCTTC
J gene: TRBJ1-1; clone size: NA; V gene: TRBV24-1; D gene: NA; CDR3 protein: CATSDFPEPGTEAFF; CDR3 DNA: TGTGCCACCAGTGATTTCCCGGAACCGGGGACTGAAGCTTTCTTT
J gene: TRBJ1-1; clone size: few; V gene: TRBV24-1; D gene: TRBD1; CDR3 protein: CATSDGQGDPEAFF; CDR3 DNA: TGTGCCACCAGTGACGGACAGGGGGACCCTGAAGCTTTCTTT
J gene: TRBJ1-1; clone size: NA; V gene: TRBV2; D gene: TRBD1; CDR3 protein: CASTQGRQGGRTEAFF; CDR3 DNA: TGTGCCAGCACTCAAGGTCGGCAGGGGGGCCGGACTGAAGCTTTCTTT
J gene: TRBJ2-5; clone size: NA; V gene: TRBV15; D gene: NA; CDR3 protein: CATRTSNQETQYF; CDR3 DNA: TGTGCCACCAGGACCAGTAACCAAGAGACCCAGTACTTC
J gene: TRBJ2-3; clone size: once; V gene: TRBV15; D gene: NA; CDR3 protein: CATSRDGGGTDTQYF; CDR3 DNA: TGTGCCACCAGCAGAGATGGAGGAGGCACAGATACGCAGTATTTT
J gene: TRBJ2-7; clone size: NA; V gene: TRBV27; D gene: TRBD2; CDR3 protein: CASRRTSGYEQYF; CDR3 DNA: TGTGCCAGCAGAAGGACTAGCGGCTACGAGCAGTACTTC
J gene: TRBJ1-2; clone size: NA; V gene: TRBV7-9; D gene: NA; CDR3 protein: CASSLDVVLLIYGYTF; CDR3 DNA: TGTGCCAGCAGCTTAGACGTGGTCCTTCTGATCTATGGCTACACCTTC